The 30 T cell receptor beta chains given below trace back to one sample, sequenced in a study of Ad26.COV2.S vaccination and SARS-CoV-2 variants. The treatment denotes: 15 to 20 received Ad26.COV2.S at low or high dose, single or two shots; 5 received placebo; per-sample allocation not given. Sampling occurred on day 63 after the first vaccine or placebo injection. TCRdb keeps only in-frame clones here, not all; method: immunoSEQ multiplex PCR. The sample records approximately 480,000 clones, around 88% being singletons. Sequences were derived from peripheral blood, sampled in a trial of Ad26.COV2.S vaccine versus placebo. Receptor source: a person aged 18-65 years who received the Ad26.COV2.S COVID-19 vaccine or a placebo.

The V gene is TRBV5-1, the J gene TRBJ2-7; 8 bases are a match to TRBD1. With V trimmed by 2 bases and J by 2 bases, 6 bases remained unmatched. CDR1 and CDR2 (germline): SGHRS, YFSETQ. This CDR3 comprises 15 residues. CDR3 protein: CASSFQTGVPYEQYF. CDR3 sequence (DNA): TGCGCCAGCAGCTTCCAGACAGGGGTCCCCTACGAGCAGTACTTC.

The chain combines TRBV12-3 or TRBV12-4 with TRBJ2-5, with D possibly matching TRBD2 (6 bases). Trimming cost V 6 bases and J 5 bases, with 13 bases left between them. This CDR3 has 13 amino acids. The CDR3 spells CASRLGTLETQYF. The CDR3 DNA follows: TGTGCCAGCAGACTTGGGACTTTGGAGACCCAGTACTTC.

This sequence joins TRBV11-2 and TRBJ2-7; 15 bases fit TRBD2. V shed 5 bases, J shed 0 bases, and the junction held 5 bases outside the gene matches. Germline values: CDR1 SGHAT, CDR2 FQNNGV. This CDR3 is built from 17 residues. In DNA form, the CDR3 reads TGTGCCAGCAGCCTCGGACTAGCGGGAGGGTTCTCCTACGAGCAGTACTTC. It translates to CASSLGLAGGFSYEQYF.

This chain connects TRBV27 to TRBJ2-7, with 11 bases that match TRBD2. The CDR3 consists of 15 residues. J lost 2 bases, V lost 6 bases, and 6 bases had no gene match. Germline-derived CDR1 and CDR2 are MNHEY and SMNVEV (reference sequence). In nucleotides, the CDR3 is TGTGCCAGCAGCCCCCTGACTAGCGGGACCTACGAGCAGTACTTC. It specifies CASSPLTSGTYEQYF.

This chain links TRBV18 with TRBJ2-7; 7 bases are a match to TRBD1. After removal of 5 bases from V and 2 bases from J, the junction contained 6 bases not matched to a gene. Per the germline V gene, CDR1 is KGHSH and CDR2 is LQKENI. The CDR3 extends over 14 amino acids. The CDR3 DNA sequence: TGTGCCAGCTCAAGGTCAGGGGGTACCTACGAGCAGTACTTC. Its translation: CASSRSGGTYEQYF.

This sequence joins TRBV18 and TRBJ2-7, with a weak D call TRBD1 (6 bases). This CDR3 region has 12 residues. Per the germline V gene, CDR1 is KGHSH and CDR2 is LQKENI. Trimming shortened V by 6 bases and J by 1 base, and 7 bases separated the two germline ends. The CDR3 here is CASSQGSYEQYF. Here the CDR3 DNA reads TGTGCCAGCTCTCAGGGGTCCTACGAGCAGTACTTC. Supplemented by reference TRBV18 and TRBJ2-7, the full variable domain reads NAGVMQNPRHLVRRRGQEARLRCSPMKGHSHVYWYRQLPEEGLKFMVYLQKENIIDESGMPKERFSAEFPKEGPSILRIQQVVRGDSAAYFCASSQGSYEQYFGPGTRLTVT.

The J gene is TRBJ2-1, the V gene TRBV6-6; the match to TRBD2 covers 10 bases. The V and J ends lost 7 bases and 7 bases, in that order; junction bases with no gene match: 16. The CDR3 consists of 17 residues. Looked up from germline, CDR1 is MNHNY and CDR2 is SVGAGI (reference sequence). The CDR3 spells CASTRGLAALPGNEQFF. The CDR3 DNA is TGTGCCAGCACTCGAGGACTAGCGGCACTCCCCGGGAATGAGCAGTTCTTC.

The gene calls are TRBV7-2 and TRBJ1-2; D not resolved. Trimming removed 1 base at V and 4 bases at J, with 10 bases between. The CDR3 extends over 14 amino acids. Germline values: CDR1 SGHTA, CDR2 FQGNSA. The CDR3 reads CASSLEGRSYGYTF. CDR3 coding DNA: TGTGCCAGCAGCTTAGAAGGGCGGAGCTATGGCTACACCTTC. Complete variable domain (other parts from reference TRBV7-2 and TRBJ1-2): GAGVSQSPSNKVTEKGKDVELRCDPISGHTALYWYRQSLGQGLEFLIYFQGNSAPDKSGLPSDRFSAERTGGSVSTLTIQRTQQEDSAVYLCASSLEGRSYGYTFGSGTRLTVV.

The chain uses TRBV7-2 and TRBJ1-2, with TRBD1 as a possible D gene (6 bases). Looked up from germline, CDR1 is SGHTA and CDR2 is FQGNSA. The CDR3 runs to 16 residues. The V end lost 1 base, the J end lost 7 bases, and 19 bases lay between the germline ends. The CDR3 DNA sequence: TGTGCCAGCAGCTTAGGAGGCCGGGGGGGCGCGGGTGGCTACACCTTC. Translated, it gives CASSLGGRGGAGGYTF. The full variable domain, its missing parts supplied by reference TRBV7-2 and TRBJ1-2, is GAGVSQSPSNKVTEKGKDVELRCDPISGHTALYWYRQSLGQGLEFLIYFQGNSAPDKSGLPSDRFSAERTGGSVSTLTIQRTQQEDSAVYLCASSLGGRGGAGGYTFGSGTRLTVV.

This rearrangement joins TRBV5-1 to TRBJ1-2; no clear D gene. The CDR3 consists of 14 residues. Between the trimmed V and J ends, which lost 4 bases and 0 bases, there was a span of 10 bases. Germline-derived CDR1 and CDR2 are SGHRS and YFSETQ. The CDR3 DNA is TGCGCCAGCAGCCCAGAGCCGGCTAACTATGGCTACACCTTC. Translated: CASSPEPANYGYTF.

About this clone itself: The germline gene is not matched at one end of the junction; a read error may be the cause. The CDR3: CASSQAGSPDGVF. In DNA form, the CDR3 reads TGCGCCAGCAGCCAAGCTGGGAGCCCAGACGGGGTCTTC. V gene TRBV4-1 combines with J gene TRBJ2-1; weak D call: TRBD2 (5 bases). CDR3 size: 13 residues. Germline V gives CDR1 MGHRA, CDR2 YSYEKL.

This clone was detected a few times. The rearrangement links TRBV6-5 to TRBJ2-3; 7 bases map to TRBD2. Germline V gene sequence: CDR1 MNHEY, CDR2 SVGAGI. The CDR3 consists of 16 residues. After removal of 2 bases from V and 7 bases from J, the junction contained 12 bases not matched to a gene. The CDR3 loop reads CASSYLPGQGGNTQYF. CDR3 nucleotide sequence: TGTGCCAGCAGTTACCTCCCGGGGCAGGGAGGGAATACGCAGTATTTT.

V is TRBV2 and J is TRBJ2-3; 10 bases agree with TRBD1. The CDR3 is made up of 14 amino acids. Germline V gene data show CDR1 as SNHLY and CDR2 as FYNNEI. Unmatched junction bases numbered 1, after V lost 7 bases and J lost 0 bases. The CDR3 here is CASTGQGSTDTQYF. The DNA of the CDR3 is TGTGCCAGCACGGGACAGGGGAGCACAGATACGCAGTATTTT.

This clone was seen just once. The chain couples TRBV29-1 to TRBJ1-2; no clear D. V lost 1 base and J 4 bases, leaving 7 bases between the germline ends. CDR1 and CDR2 from the germline V gene are SQVTM and ANQGSEA. This CDR3 has 12 residues. In nucleotides, the CDR3 is TGCAGCGTTGAAGCGAGCCCCTATGGCTACACCTTC. It codes for CSVEASPYGYTF.

J is TRBJ1-4 and V is TRBV20-1; D unclear. The CDR3 length is 11 residues. Deletions cut 6 bases from V and 8 bases from J, with 10 bases between. The germline CDR1 and CDR2 sequences are DFQATT and SNEGSKA (reference sequence). CDR3 loop: CSAGMPEKLFF. CDR3 nucleotides: TGCAGTGCGGGGATGCCAGAAAAACTGTTTTTT.

This clone was found once. The chain joins TRBV5-1 to TRBJ2-7; weak D call: TRBD2 (5 bases). From germline, CDR1 is SGHRS and CDR2 YFSETQ. V shed 2 bases and J shed 0 bases, with 9 bases lying between them. This CDR3 has 14 residues. The CDR3 spells CASSFGAVSYEQYF. The CDR3 DNA sequence: TGCGCCAGCAGCTTCGGAGCGGTCTCCTACGAGCAGTACTTC.

This clone was seen once. The rearrangement joins TRBV2 to TRBJ2-1, with 8 bases aligning to TRBD1. Germline V gene lookup returns CDR1 SNHLY and CDR2 FYNNEI. The length of the CDR3 is 14 residues. The V and J ends lost 7 bases and 7 bases, in that order; junction bases with no gene match: 9. CDR3 DNA: TGTGCCAGCACGGCCAGGACAGGGACTAATGAGCAGTTCTTC. Its translation: CASTARTGTNEQFF.

The V gene is TRBV5-8, the J gene TRBJ1-6, with TRBD1 as a possible D gene (6 bases). This CDR3 is built from 15 residues. Germline V lookup: CDR1 SGHTS, CDR2 YDEGEE. Trimming stripped 3 bases from V and 9 bases from J, with 16 bases between. The CDR3 DNA follows: TGTGCCAGCAGCTCGTCACAGGGAATGGGTTCACCCCTCCACTTT. Amino acids: CASSSSQGMGSPLHF.

V usage is TRBV19 and J usage is TRBJ2-1; 7 bases are a match to TRBD2. Germline assignment: CDR1 LNHDA and CDR2 SQIVND (reference sequence). V shed 1 base and J 7 bases; nucleotides not matched to a gene: 7. This CDR3 has 15 amino acids. The CDR3 nucleotides read TGTGCCAGTAGTATAGTGGCTAGCGGCTATAATGAGCAGTTCTTC. Translating it yields CASSIVASGYNEQFF. The variable domain in full, with the rest retrieved from reference TRBV19 and TRBJ2-1, is DGGITQSPKYLFRKEGQNVTLSCEQNLNHDAMYWYRQDPGQGLRLIYYSQIVNDFQKGDIAEGYSVSREKKESFPLTVTSAQKNPTAFYLCASSIVASGYNEQFFGPGTRLTVL.

The V call is TRBV27, the J call TRBJ2-1; 8 nucleotides align to TRBD2. Losses at the gene ends were 4 bases for V and 0 bases for J; bases not matched to a gene: 5. Germline CDR1 and CDR2: MNHEY and SMNVEV (reference sequence). The CDR3 is 16 residues long. The DNA for the CDR3 is TGTGCCAGCAGTTCGGTAGCGGGGACCTCCTACAATGAGCAGTTCTTC. Translating gives CASSSVAGTSYNEQFF.

J is TRBJ2-5 and V is TRBV6-2 or TRBV6-3; tentative D call: TRBD1 (5 bases). This CDR3 spans 15 amino acids. The germline V and J ends were trimmed by 2 bases and 5 bases, with 15 bases remaining between them. Germline V gene data show CDR1 as MNHEY and CDR2 as SVGEGT. The CDR3 DNA follows: TGTGCCAGCAGTTACGGGGCCAGGGTGGGCGAGACCCAGTACTTC. This gives the protein CASSYGARVGETQYF.

The chain has TRBV28 and TRBJ2-1; the match to TRBD2 covers 7 bases. V shed 6 bases, J shed 9 bases, and the junction held 14 bases outside the gene matches. The CDR3 is 15 amino acids. The germline V gene has CDR1 MDHEN and CDR2 SYDVKM. The CDR3 loop reads CASSASGEGRREQFF. The CDR3 nucleotides read TGTGCCAGCAGCGCCAGCGGGGAAGGAAGGCGTGAGCAGTTCTTC. The full variable domain, completed using reference TRBV28 and TRBJ2-1, is DVKVTQSSRYLVKRTGEKVFLECVQDMDHENMFWYRQDPGLGLRLIYFSYDVKMKEKGDIPEGYSVSREKKERFSLILESASTNQTSMYLCASSASGEGRREQFFGPGTRLTVL.

The J gene is TRBJ1-1, the V gene TRBV6-4; tentative D call: TRBD1 (5 bases). The CDR3 consists of 14 residues. Trimming pared 0 bases from V and 5 bases from J, leaving 10 bases between. From germline, CDR1 is MRHNA and CDR2 SNTAGT. The CDR3 bases are TGTGCCAGCAGTGACTCTTCTAAGGGGACTGAAGCTTTCTTT. This encodes CASSDSSKGTEAFF.

The chain is built from TRBV5-1 and TRBJ1-1; 7 positions agree with TRBD1. The junction had 2 bases not matched to a gene; V was cut back by 3 bases and J by 0 bases. CDR1 is SGHRS, CDR2 YFSETQ, per germline. The CDR3 covers 14 residues. CDR3 in DNA: TGCGCCAGCAGCTACGGACAGGTGAACACTGAAGCTTTCTTT. Translating it yields CASSYGQVNTEAFF.

The chain employs TRBV7-8 and TRBJ2-7, with a possible D match to TRBD2 (5 bases). V was trimmed by 9 bases and J by 0 bases, leaving 9 bases between them. In germline, CDR1 is SGHVS, CDR2 FQNEAQ. This CDR3 has 12 amino acids. CDR3 sequence: CASSSSSYEQYF. The DNA of the CDR3 is TGTGCCAGTTCTAGCAGCTCCTACGAGCAGTACTTC. Variable domain in full (rest from reference TRBV7-8 and TRBJ2-7): GAGVSQSPRYKVAKRGQDVALRCDPISGHVSLFWYQQALGQGPEFLTYFQNEAQLDKSGLPSDRFFAERPEGSVSTLKIQRTQQEDSAVYLCASSSSSYEQYFGPGTRLTVT.

V is TRBV7-9 and J is TRBJ1-4, with D tentatively TRBD1 (5 bases). This CDR3 has 14 residues. The germline V and J ends were trimmed by 5 bases and 0 bases, with 7 bases remaining between them. CDR1 SEHNR and CDR2 FQNEAQ come from the germline V gene (reference sequence). CDR3: CASSPGATNEKLFF. CDR3 DNA: TGTGCCAGCAGCCCGGGGGCAACTAATGAAAAACTGTTTTTT.

The chain links TRBV7-2 to TRBJ2-7; D possibly corresponds to TRBD2 (6 bases). CDR1 is SGHTA, CDR2 FQGNSA, per germline. V dropped 2 bases and J dropped 3 bases, with 8 bases sitting between them. The CDR3 runs 13 residues. CDR3 DNA sequence: TGTGCCAGCAGCTTAAACGGGGGCTACGAGCAGTACTTC. Its translation is CASSLNGGYEQYF. The complete variable domain, with remaining parts taken from reference TRBV7-2 and TRBJ2-7, reads GAGVSQSPSNKVTEKGKDVELRCDPISGHTALYWYRQSLGQGLEFLIYFQGNSAPDKSGLPSDRFSAERTGGSVSTLTIQRTQQEDSAVYLCASSLNGGYEQYFGPGTRLTVT.

The rearrangement links TRBV30 to TRBJ1-5; maybe TRBD1 (5 bases). With 0 bases removed from V and 2 bases from J, the gap between germline ends came to 11 bases. CDR1 is GTSNPN, CDR2 SVGIG, per germline (reference sequence). The CDR3 is 15 amino acids. The CDR3 DNA is TGTGCCTGGAGTGTAGGTCGGGGGGGCAATCAGCCCCAGCATTTT. Protein sequence: CAWSVGRGGNQPQHF.

The rearrangement uses TRBV7-2 and TRBJ2-3, with D possibly being TRBD2 (5 bases). In germline, CDR1 is SGHTA, CDR2 FQGNSA. Trimming cost V 5 bases and J 4 bases, with 13 bases left between them. The CDR3 has 14 residues. CDR3 nucleotide sequence: TGTGCCAGCAGCCCTTCTTTAGCGTCAGATACGCAGTATTTT. Residues: CASSPSLASDTQYF.

The rearrangement joins TRBV27 to TRBJ2-3; D unresolved. Germline-derived CDR1 and CDR2 are MNHEY and SMNVEV (reference sequence). The CDR3 runs 15 residues. V lost 9 bases, J lost 2 bases, and 18 bases lay in between. CDR3 in amino acids: CASSLRSSNTDTQYF. CDR3 nucleotides: TGTGCCAGTTCCCTCCGGTCCTCAAACACAGATACGCAGTATTTT.